The T cell receptor beta chain under discussion was sequenced for a study of blood T cell repertoires in COVID-19. On the study more broadly: In each case, the material was cDNA or gDNA derived from T cells, B-cell-depleted T cells, or PBMCs.

Repertoires were generated with immunoSEQ multiplex PCR, while TCRdb's copy carries only in-frame clones and drops some. This table holds 200,000 to 300,000 clones, roughly 91% found once. The clonotype originates from a man aged 25-45 years with COVID-19, enrolled during active disease. The specimen was peripheral blood.

The CDR3 here is CAISDRGSYGYTF. CDR3 DNA: TGTGCCATCAGCGACAGGGGGTCTTATGGCTACACCTTC. The gene calls are TRBV10-3 and TRBJ1-2, with 9 nucleotides matching TRBD1. The CDR3 spans 13 residues. J lost 5 bases, V lost 6 bases, and 4 bases had no gene match. Per germline, CDR1 ENHRY and CDR2 SYGVKD.